The sequence of this T cell receptor (beta chain) was determined in a study of regulatory T cells in long-lasting Graves disease. In building TCR beta libraries, iRepertoire HTBI primers were used together with Arm-PCR of CDR3 regions. TCRdb used MiXCR to reprocess the multiplex PCR reads, holding one entry per CDR3 protein. The profile shows roughly 500,000 distinct CDR3 sequences, around 11% of them singletons. The time point denotes: newly diagnosed GD, antithyroid drugs for less than 3 months. The TCR library was prepared using RNA isolated from PBMCs. The CDR3 runs to 20 residues. Germline CDR1 MNHNS, CDR2 SASEGT. These data were likewise used in another study, on T cells in Graves' hyperthyroidism and ophthalmopathy. That source adds: HTBI primers were the set used in a first-round RT-PCR of the TCR CDR3.

Source: peripheral blood mononuclear cells (PBMCs), taken at new diagnosis, from a patient treated with antithyroid drugs. This clonotype was obtained from a woman in her twenties or thirties with Graves disease. The rearrangement links TRBV6-1 to TRBJ2-5, with TRBD2 matching over 10 bases. The DNA end lines up better with TRBJ2-1; the J call may be wrong. CDR3 region: CASSSLPFREFLAGEPVQFF. CDR3 bases: TGTGCCAGCAGCTCCCTACCTTTTCGGGAATTTCTAGCGGGAGAGCCTGTGCAGTTCTTC.